One and the same sample provided the 17 T cell receptor beta chains below, sequenced in a study of blood T cell repertoires in COVID-19 (TCRdb year 2020). Library prep was done by the immunoSEQ multiplex PCR assay. Imported from immuneACCESS, the table was reduced by TCRdb to in-frame sequences with V and J called. These copies leave out some clones; in studies compared against another copy, an unresolved V gene accounts for under half, and the cause of the remainder is not known. This sample holds about 350,000 clones; about nine tenths were observed only once. Approximately 7.3% of the sample goes to the ten largest clones. Sequencing input: peripheral blood. Every receptor here comes from a woman between 65 and 79 years old with COVID-19, enrolled during active disease.

The rearrangement links TRBV12-3 or TRBV12-4 to TRBJ2-1, with D possibly matching TRBD2 (6 bases). V shed 6 bases and J shed 8 bases, with 11 bases lying between them. CDR3 length: 12 amino acids. Here the CDR3 reads CASSRTSYEQFF. The CDR3, as DNA: TGTGCCAGCAGCCGTACTAGCTATGAGCAGTTCTTC.

The chain recombines TRBV5-1 with TRBJ1-3; perhaps TRBD1 as D (5 bases). The germline V gene has CDR1 SGHRS and CDR2 YFSETQ. V was trimmed by 2 bases and J by 0 bases, leaving 9 bases between them. The CDR3 is made up of 15 amino acids. CDR3 region: CASSLMGGSGNTIYF. In nucleotides, the CDR3 is TGCGCCAGCAGCTTAATGGGGGGCTCTGGAAACACCATATATTTT.

The chain combines TRBV27 with TRBJ2-1; TRBD2 matches 9 bases. The CDR3 contains 15 residues. The V segment lost 0 bases and the J segment 7 bases; nucleotides outside the gene matches: 4. CDR1 is MNHEY and CDR2 is SMNVEV in the germline V gene (reference sequence). CDR3 in DNA: TGTGCCAGCAGTTTATCGGGACTAGCCGGTAATGAGCAGTTCTTC. It is translated as CASSLSGLAGNEQFF.

The V and J genes are TRBV9 and TRBJ2-3; possibly TRBD2 for D (5 bases). Germline CDR1 reads SGDLS; CDR2 reads YYNGEE. V lost 3 bases and J lost 4, with 18 bases in between. The length of the CDR3 is 16 residues. The DNA for the CDR3 is TGTGCCAGCAGCGGCCACAAGCGGTCCCCCCCAGATACGCAGTATTTT. Translating it yields CASSGHKRSPPDTQYF.

The rearrangement joins TRBV27 to TRBJ2-2; D may be TRBD2 (6 bases). With 8 bases removed from V and 6 bases from J, the gap between germline ends came to 10 bases. This CDR3 is built from 12 residues. CDR1 and CDR2 from the germline V gene are MNHEY and SMNVEV (reference sequence). CDR3 coding DNA: TGTGCCAGCCAAGGACTATCCGGGGAGCTGTTTTTT. This sequence encodes CASQGLSGELFF.

The V and J genes are TRBV5-1 and TRBJ2-1, with D tentatively TRBD2 (5 bases). Germline V gene sequence: CDR1 SGHRS, CDR2 YFSETQ. The CDR3 is 15 residues long. The V gene lost 1 base and the J gene lost 8 bases, with 16 bases spanning the gap. The CDR3: CASSLMAGFWDEQFF. Here the CDR3 DNA reads TGCGCCAGCAGCTTGATGGCGGGCTTTTGGGATGAGCAGTTCTTC.

The CDR3, as DNA: TGCAGCGCATCACAGGTCCTGCGGACTGAAGCTTTCTTT. Its protein product is CSASQVLRTEAFF. V gene TRBV29-1 combines with J gene TRBJ1-1; D possibly corresponds to TRBD1 (5 bases). This CDR3 has 13 residues. Trimming took off 7 bases at V and 5 bases at J, with 17 bases between the two ends. The germline V gene encodes CDR1 SQVTM and CDR2 ANQGSEA.

The chain couples TRBV5-1 to TRBJ1-4; D is ambiguous. V lost 0 bases to trimming and J lost 9 bases, with 12 bases between them. The CDR3 consists of 14 residues. CDR1 and CDR2 from the germline V gene are SGHRS and YFSETQ. The CDR3 DNA reads as TGCGCCAGCAGCTTGGACAATCCCAATCAAAAACTGTTTTTT. Residues: CASSLDNPNQKLFF.

The chain couples TRBV28 to TRBJ2-1; 8 bases match TRBD1. CDR3 length: 14 amino acids. The V gene end was trimmed by 4 bases and the J gene end by 7 bases; junction bases not matched to a gene: 6. CDR1 is MDHEN, CDR2 SYDVKM, per germline. In DNA form, the CDR3 reads TGTGCCAGCAGTTCCACAGGGGGAGTGAATGAGCAGTTCTTC. Amino acids: CASSSTGGVNEQFF.

Comment on this clone: Because it lacks the conserved phenylalanine or tryptophan at the end, this CDR3 is likely a read error. It is unclear where the CDR3 begins or ends on the DNA, so no DNA is shown, and the CDR3 is as TCRdb lists it. This chain uses TRBV18 with TRBJ2-3; the table's TRBD2 call for D was not verified on the DNA. The CDR3 region is 13 residues in length, termini included. The V gene's germline CDR1 is KGHSH and CDR2 LQKENI. CDR3 sequence reads: CASSPDAGAGATV.

The gene calls are TRBV27 and TRBJ1-6; D uncertain. The V end was cut by 5 bases, the J end by 7 bases, with 15 bases between. CDR3 size: 15 residues. Germline V lookup: CDR1 MNHEY, CDR2 SMNVEV (reference sequence). The CDR3 DNA reads as TGTGCCAGCAGTGGCGGCGGACTGCTAAATTCACCCCTCCACTTT. Translated: CASSGGGLLNSPLHF.

The gene calls are TRBV7-2 and TRBJ1-6; D gene ambiguous. Germline CDR1 is SGHTA and CDR2 is FQGNSA. The V end was cut by 1 base, the J end by 0 bases, with 10 bases between. The CDR3 totals 17 residues. CDR3: CASSLDGSSSYNSPLHF. The DNA for the CDR3 is TGTGCCAGCAGCTTAGATGGTTCGAGCTCCTATAATTCACCCCTCCACTTT.

The CDR3 is CASSLGDRAEGYTF. The CDR3 nucleotides are TGTGCCAGCAGCTTAGGGGACAGGGCTGAAGGCTACACCTTC. This chain uses TRBV7-9 with TRBJ1-2; TRBD1 matches at 9 bases. Germline CDR1 SEHNR, CDR2 FQNEAQ (reference sequence). The CDR3 is 14 amino acids. J lost 8 bases, V lost 1 base, and 5 bases had no gene match.

The V and J genes are TRBV7-8 and TRBJ1-1; D is unresolved. Trimming left V 1 base short and J 5 bases short, with 17 bases between. Per germline, CDR1 SGHVS and CDR2 FQNEAQ. The CDR3 loop spans 16 amino acids. The CDR3 reads CASSLGHEHPETEAFF. CDR3 nucleotide sequence: TGTGCCAGCAGCTTAGGTCATGAACACCCGGAGACTGAAGCTTTCTTT.

This rearrangement joins TRBV28 to TRBJ1-2; D ambiguous. V lost 6 bases and J lost 3, with 11 bases in between. The CDR3 sequence is 13 residues long. In germline, CDR1 is MDHEN, CDR2 SYDVKM. The CDR3 coding sequence is TGTGCCAGCAGGCCTGGGGAGGACTATGGCTACACCTTC. Translating gives CASRPGEDYGYTF.

CDR3 nucleotide sequence: TGTGCCAGCAGCCAAGGGCCCGGGACAGGCTATGGCTACACCTTC. It translates to CASSQGPGTGYGYTF. This chain uses TRBV14 with TRBJ1-2, with TRBD1 matching 8 bases. Germline V gene lookup returns CDR1 SGHDN and CDR2 FVKESK. V trimming: 1 base; J trimming: 4 bases; junction bases outside the gene matches: 5. This CDR3 has 15 residues. Combining the CDR3 with reference TRBV14 and TRBJ1-2 gives the whole variable domain EAGVTQFPSHSVIEKGQTVTLRCDPISGHDNLYWYRRVMGKEIKFLLHFVKESKQDESGMPNNRFLAERTGGTYSTLKVQPAELEDSGVYFCASSQGPGTGYGYTFGSGTRLTVV.

The chain couples TRBV11-2 to TRBJ1-3; D remains ambiguous. CDR1 and CDR2 (germline): SGHAT, FQNNGV. Trimming took 7 bases from V and 1 from J, leaving 14 bases between them. The CDR3 runs to 15 residues. As DNA, the CDR3 is TGTGCCAGCACCATAACCGACACATCTGGAAACACCATATATTTT. It specifies CASTITDTSGNTIYF.